Listed below are T cell receptor beta chains from one sample, sequenced in a study of OX40 agonist ivuxolimab in advanced cancers. Profiling relied on immunoSEQ multiplex PCR, and the TCRdb table lists in-frame clones only, not all of them. The sample carries 55,000 to 70,000 clones, 84% recorded once. The specimen comprised CD4+ or CD8+ T cells sorted from blood, sampled in a trial of the OX40 agonist ivuxolimab. These receptors were taken from an adult with an advanced solid tumor such as melanoma, head and neck, liver or kidney cancer. Each CDR3 is given with its conserved first and last residue. The D gene is left open where the match is weak. Clone size is not always given. Where it is, it says once, few, many or a class for expanded clones.

TRBV19,TRBD2,TRBJ2-3,.,TGTGCCAGTAGCGACGCCGGGACTAGCGCCTGGGATACGCAGTATTTT,CASSDAGTSAWDTQYF
TRBV5-4,TRBD2,TRBJ2-7,.,TGTGCCAGCAGTCTATACGGGGGGAACGAGCAGTACTTC,CASSLYGGNEQYF
TRBV7-2,.,TRBJ1-1,.,TGTGCCAGAGAACAGGGCATGAACACTGAAGCTTTCTTT,CAREQGMNTEAFF
TRBV19,.,TRBJ1-4,few,TGTGCCAGTAGTCTTTCCGGGATGCGAAACGAAAAACTGTTTTTT,CASSLSGMRNEKLFF
TRBV7-8,.,TRBJ1-2,.,TGTGCCAGCAGCCCCGGGACCACGAGGGATTATGGCTACACCTTC,CASSPGTTRDYGYTF
TRBV10-3,.,TRBJ2-2,.,TGTGCCATCAGTGAAGGGGCGGACACCGGGGAGCTGTTTTTT,CAISEGADTGELFF
TRBV4-3,.,TRBJ2-1,once,TGCGCCAGCGGTGCCTACAATGAGCAGTTCTTC,CASGAYNEQFF
TRBV6-5,TRBD1,TRBJ2-7,.,TGTGCCAGCAGATCAATACAGGGGATCGACGAGCAGTACTTC,CASRSIQGIDEQYF
TRBV18,.,TRBJ1-3,.,TGTGCCAGCTCACCACCAGCCGGGACGAGAAACACCATATATTTT,CASSPPAGTRNTIYF
TRBV5-1,TRBD1,TRBJ1-1,.,TGCGCCAGCAGCCCGCCGACAGGGTCCGCTGAAGCTTTCTTT,CASSPPTGSAEAFF
TRBV7-8,.,TRBJ1-3,.,TGTGCCAGCAGCGAGTCGTCATTATTTGGGAACACCATATATTTT,CASSESSLFGNTIYF
TRBV7-9,.,TRBJ2-2,.,TGTGCCAGCAGCGCACCCCTGGGGGCCGGGGAGCTGTTTTTT,CASSAPLGAGELFF
TRBV7-9,.,TRBJ1-1,once,TGTGCCAGCAGCCACCCCGCCAGGAACCTGAACACTGAAGCTTTCTTT,CASSHPARNLNTEAFF
TRBV6-1,.,TRBJ2-7,.,TGTGCCAGCTTGAAATCCTACGAGCAGTACTTC,CASLKSYEQYF
TRBV27,TRBD2,TRBJ2-1,.,TGTGCCAGCAGCCCTGGGGGACTAGCGGGGGGCTCATACAATGAGCAGTTCTTC,CASSPGGLAGGSYNEQFF
TRBV7-2,TRBD2,TRBJ2-1,.,TGTGCCAGCAGCTGGGCGGCTAGCGGAAACAATGAGCAGTTCTTC,CASSWAASGNNEQFF
TRBV5-1,TRBD2,TRBJ2-3,.,TGCGCCAGCAGCCCTCGAGCGGGAACCGTCACAGATACGCAGTATTTT,CASSPRAGTVTDTQYF
TRBV11-2,TRBD1,TRBJ2-7,.,TGTGCCAGCAGCTTGGACAGGGTGGGCGACGAGCAGTACTTC,CASSLDRVGDEQYF
TRBV6-1,TRBD1,TRBJ1-2,.,TGTGCCAGCAGTGACCGGACAGGGGATGGCTATGGCTACACCTTC,CASSDRTGDGYGYTF
TRBV30,TRBD1,TRBJ2-7,few,TGTGCCGGGCTAAGGACAGGGAGGAACGAGCAGTACTTC,CAGLRTGRNEQYF
TRBV5-5,TRBD1,TRBJ2-7,.,TGTGCCAGCAGCTTGGCGACAGGGGGAGGCTACGAGCAGTACTTC,CASSLATGGGYEQYF
TRBV28,.,TRBJ2-7,once,TGTGCCAGCAGACGACCGGGACATCTCTCCTACGAGCAGTACTTC,CASRRPGHLSYEQYF
TRBV28,TRBD1,TRBJ2-1,.,TGTGCCAGCATCACGACAGGGAGATATTATGAGCAGTTCTTC,CASITTGRYYEQFF
TRBV6-6,TRBD1,TRBJ2-7,.,TGTGCCAGCAGTTACTTGGACAGGGACGAGCAGTACTTC,CASSYLDRDEQYF
TRBV19,.,TRBJ1-5,.,TGTGCCAGTACGACTTTTTCCGGGACGCCAAATCAGCCCCAGCATTTT,CASTTFSGTPNQPQHF
TRBV11-1,.,TRBJ1-3,.,TGTGCCAGCAGCTTCGGCAGGAGCTCTGGAAACACCATATATTTT,CASSFGRSSGNTIYF
TRBV29-1,.,TRBJ1-4,once,TGCAGCGGGGGGACGAACGAAAAACTGTTTTTT,CSGGTNEKLFF
TRBV28,.,TRBJ1-2,.,TGTGCCAGCAGCGAGACACTATATGGCTACACCTTC,CASSETLYGYTF
TRBV28,TRBD1,TRBJ1-1,.,TGTGCCAGCTTGCCGCCCGAGGGACAGATGAACACTGAAGCTTTCTTT,CASLPPEGQMNTEAFF
TRBV28,.,TRBJ2-5,.,TGTGCCAGCACCTCCGTGGAGACCCAGTACTTC,CASTSVETQYF
TRBV7-9,.,TRBJ1-1,.,TGTGCCAGCAGCCCATACAGGGATGGGGACACTGAAGCTTTCTTT,CASSPYRDGDTEAFF
TRBV27,.,TRBJ2-7,few,TGTGCCAGCAGTCCAGAACTGGGTGCGATTGGCTACGAGCAGTACTTC,CASSPELGAIGYEQYF
TRBV5-1,.,TRBJ2-3,.,TGCGCCAGCAGCCAGGATGGGAGCACAGATACGCAGTATTTT,CASSQDGSTDTQYF
TRBV7-2,.,TRBJ2-3,.,TGTGCCAGCAGCTTAGCCTTGCTAGATACGCAGTATTTT,CASSLALLDTQYF
TRBV7-2,TRBD1,TRBJ1-1,.,TGTGCCAGCAGCTCCATACAGGGGGCATCTGAAGCTTTCTTT,CASSSIQGASEAFF